The clone carrying this T cell receptor beta chain was recorded once. Its cognate antigen is unknown. Germline CDR1 and CDR2: SNHLY and FYNNEI. V lost 7 bases to trimming and J lost 6 bases; unmatched junction nucleotides: 8. There are 14 residues in the CDR3. Amplification used 60 Vbeta primers and 13 Jbeta primers. As originally analysed: Approximately 12 million of 80 million or so unique TCR beta chains were shared, per a later count. Repertoires were generated with immunoSEQ multiplex PCR, while TCRdb's copy carries only in-frame clones and drops some. Clonal size and the V and J genes are those of that table, whereas D and trimming came from the DNA. The repertoire includes about 200,000 clones, over 75% of them detected once, and 0.08% to 0.1% sits in the top ten. The data stem from a study of cytomegalovirus exposure and HLA in healthy donors. Study outcomes and limitations: TCR beta V- and J-gene trimming, according to a later analysis, was linked to a missense DCLRE1C variant. The study designated roughly 150 TCR beta chains cytomegalovirus-associated. Reported findings show TCR beta sequences accurately forecast HLA-A and HLA-B alleles in most subjects.

The sequenced sample consisted of PBMCs. The chain has TRBV2 and TRBJ1-5; 8 bases match TRBD1. This TCR derives from a boy between 2 and 15 years old in good health and CMV-seronegative. CDR3 coding DNA: TGTGCCAGCAATGGCCAGGGGGCTGGTCAGCCCCAGCATTTT. Residues: CASNGQGAGQPQHF.